This TCR beta chain was sequenced in a study of cytomegalovirus exposure and HLA in healthy donors (TCRdb year 2017). About the full investigation: According to an earlier analysis of 587 of the donors, about 179 million T cells yielded some 110 million unique TCR beta sequences and more than 250 Gb of sequence data. Roughly 300 gigabases of sequencing data and approximately 80 million unique TCR sequences were included in an early release covering about 620 HLA-typed donors. Of the 300 to 450 genotyped donors, 65% to 90% fell in the genetic ancestry cluster associated with self-reported Caucasian donors. The study was designed to test whether signatures of past pathogen exposure could be identified by cataloging public T cell receptors. The study profiled the T cell repertoires of around 700 subjects by immunosequencing and related them to cytomegalovirus serostatus. A separate validation cohort of 90 to 150 different subjects was used in addition to the 666-subject first cohort. To predict cytomegalovirus infection status, the study combined high-throughput TCR immunosequencing, statistical association of individual TCRs with disease status, and machine learning. A later analysis re-examined previously published TCR beta repertoires from more than 650 donors and added high-resolution HLA genotyping to investigate patterns of TCR occurrence. Rather than drawing on any new phenotypic data, the later analysis identified candidate immune exposures from TCR beta sequences and the way those sequences occurred across donors. In an earlier analysis of several hundred of the donors, high-throughput TCR beta sequencing was used to judge whether each TCR beta V gene segment behaved as functional or pseudogenic. Donor age, sex, ethnicity and CMV serostatus were collected together with the repertoire data. A later genetic analysis took genome-wide SNP genotypes for about 55% of the 666 donors and used that subset as a discovery cohort. Every repertoire in the discovery cohort had been generated on one and the same sequencing platform. Both class I and class II loci were covered by HLA typing, at four-digit resolution. Typing coverage differed by locus: A, B, C, DRB1 and DQB1 were typed in roughly 620-630 donors, DQA1 in 522, DPA1 in 600 to 610, and DPB1 in 400 to 480. Roughly 5 DR-DQ haplotypes were handled as single units for association and clustering, since linkage in the cohort was strong. Across some 400 genotyped donors of the cohort, an average of approximately 200,000 unique TCR beta nucleotide sequences per donor were sequenced, and roughly a sixth of those sequences were non-productive.

The cohort comprised around 700 healthy bone marrow donors. Cohort members were all nominally healthy when sampled, although unrecorded immune exposures were likely present. The donor tested CMV seronegative and was one of the 352 seronegative cohort members. A peripheral blood sample was collected from each donor, and TCR beta sequencing was performed on peripheral blood mononuclear cells. The Qiagen DNeasy Blood Extraction Kit was used to extract genomic DNA from the blood cell samples. Library preparation used the immunoSEQ multiplex PCR assay. For the multiplex PCR, a mixture combining 60 forward primers for TCR Vbeta segments and 13 reverse primers for TCR Jbeta segments was used. Amplification of the CDR3 region of rearranged TCR beta genes was performed with a multiplex PCR assay on genomic DNA. Amplified TCR beta libraries were sequenced as 87-base-pair reads on the Illumina HiSeq System. Regarding the original processing steps: Across the 600 to 700 repertoires, a later analysis counted tens of millions of unique TCR beta chains, roughly 11 million of which were shared by at least two donors. To remove PCR and sequencing errors, raw reads were error-corrected and collapsed into unique sequences using a nearest-neighbor algorithm that merged closely related sequences. CDR3 sequences were aligned to IMGT reference sequences to assign V, D and J gene segments. For a sequence to be retained, at least a six-nucleotide match to both a V gene segment and a J gene segment was required. Rearrangements were called productive when the CDR3 lacked stop codons and stayed in frame with V and J; all others were non-productive. CDR3 was defined according to IMGT convention as the region running from the second conserved V-encoded cysteine to the conserved J-encoded phenylalanine. The earlier analysis of approximately 590 of the donors excluded any sequence lacking an unambiguous match to a single V gene segment. An earlier analysis of about 600 of the donors called V segments functional above 56.7% productive rearrangements and segregating when the between-donor standard deviation exceeded 5%. A statistical classification framework was built for diagnosing cytomegalovirus status from the catalog of TCR beta chain sequences. A later analysis assigned V and J genes by comparing TCR nucleotide sequences with IMGT/GENE-DB human TR gene sequences. In a later analysis, CDR3 sequences and most-parsimonious VDJ recombination scenarios were assigned using the TCRdist pipeline. In a later analysis, each TCR beta chain was defined by its CDR3 amino acid sequence together with its V-gene family, and reads without a unique V-gene family were excluded. To address suspected cross-contamination and a sequencing artifact, a later analysis removed 592 highly shared, low-generation-probability nucleotide sequences. For each public chain, a later analysis derived a clonal expansion index from normalized ranks of inferred template counts within each repertoire. Generation probabilities in a later analysis came from a VDJ recombination model fitted to out-of-frame rearrangements, and those results were checked against IGoR. A later analysis scored TCR-TCR, TCR-HLA and TCR-CMV co-occurrence with hypergeometric tests, applying a repertoire-size bias correction to TCR pairs. To estimate false discovery rates, a later analysis permuted the HLA or CMV assignments 20 times. In a later analysis, co-occurring TCRs were grouped using DBSCAN, with TCRdist sequence similarity added in when clustering inside HLA-allele-positive subsets. Repertoires with fewer than 30,000 or more than 120,000 public chains, plus five repertoires with anomalous nucleotide sharing, were excluded from co-occurrence clustering. The clones in this table, taken by TCRdb from immuneACCESS, are in-frame only. Not every clone is retained; where verified, under half of the shortfall comes from an unresolved V gene, and the cause of the rest is unknown. V and J calls and clone size are as listed in that table; D and trimming were resolved from the DNA. The sample data list some 190,000 clones, and around nine tenths of these were observed just once. Approximately 1.5% of the sample belongs to the ten largest clones.

About this clone: Its target antigen remains unknown. Per-nucleotide qualities are absent, and no much larger clonotype sits a single base away.

Broader findings and caveats from the paper: Sequencing depth was assumed to be roughly uniform across donors in the presence/absence analyses, though that assumption may not hold. According to a later genetic analysis, donors in an Asian-associated ancestry cluster had fewer N-insertions in productive TCRs than the approximately 700-donor mean. When HLA alleles, especially DR and DQ, strongly co-occurred, TCR associations were difficult to assign to individual alleles. An earlier analysis of approximately 570 of the donors showed that most TCR beta V segments appeared in productive rearrangements either about 87% or about 30% of the time, which broadly matched IMGT annotations. The sequencing pipeline was judged likely to have produced a cluster of highly shared sequence variants as a technical artifact. In a later analysis, the rate of TCR association differed among HLA loci, with DRB1 alleles having the most associated TCRs and HLA-C alleles having the fewest. According to the authors, the approach could potentially be generalized to other disease states and immunological phenotypes. Because HLA typing was missing for some donors at each locus, association tests included only the typed subset. Most TCR sequences were seen in very few donors, while some public TCRs were found in many individuals. A few of the identified cytomegalovirus-associated TCR beta chains were confirmed in vitro to be specific for cytomegalovirus antigens. In a later genetic analysis, a missense DCLRE1C variant was associated with V-gene and J-gene trimming of TCR beta chains, and the association was replicated in an independent cohort. A further reported finding was that TCR beta sequences accurately predicted the HLA-A and HLA-B alleles for most subjects in the first cohort. Compared with equally common non-associated chains, HLA-associated TCR beta chains in a later analysis were more clonally expanded and had lower generation probabilities. In a later analysis, 16,951 TCR beta sequences were associated with specific HLA alleles at a false discovery rate of 0.05. Only TCR beta chains were sequenced in this cohort, and the absence of alpha or paired-chain data limited detectable features. Roughly 17 rarely observed V segments, including chromosome 9 orphons, were excluded from the earlier analysis of approximately 600 of the donors because counts were too low. Linkage disequilibrium might explain the correlated functional status among segregating V segments, but an unknown experimental factor could not be excluded. A later analysis reported that several top co-occurrence clusters appeared linked to parvovirus B19, influenza, CMV and Epstein-Barr virus. Some IMGT-functional V segments, including TRBV6-2 and TRBV6-3, could not be told apart with the 87-base-pair reads, so those segments were excluded. Immune exposure information for the cohort was limited to CMV serostatus. A later analysis found that most CMV-associated TCR beta chains appeared HLA-restricted, with HLA associations seemingly driven largely by CMV exposure. The classifier was reported to diagnose cytomegalovirus status with high specificity and sensitivity in both the original and validation cohorts. In the study, 164 TCR beta chains were listed as associated with cytomegalovirus.

There are 15 amino acids in the CDR3, from cysteine to phenylalanine inclusive. Just CDR3 DNA is preserved here, 45 bases in frame from base 1. CDR1 and CDR2 are drawn from the germline V gene: SNHLY, FYNNEI. Germline trimming: 6 bases from V, 5 bases from J; junction bases outside gene matches: 11. This clonotype originated in a woman aged 18-35 years in good health and CMV-seronegative. Sample: PBMCs. This chain is built from TRBV2 and TRBJ2-7, and 9 junctional nucleotides match TRBD1. The DNA reads as follows: TGTGCCAGCAGGCCGGGACAGGGTAGTAAAAACGAGCAGTACTTC. Protein translation: CASRPGQGSKNEQYF.